Below, one TCR beta chain is given with its context. The antigen is unknown. The authors distributed each subset's genomic DNA evenly over several immunoSEQ plates. In the original analysis: Filtering was not the same, since immunoSEQ gave junction-only sequences without quality scores. Sequencing was performed with immunoSEQ multiplex PCR; in TCRdb, only in-frame clones are kept and a portion is missing. The DNA gave D and trimming, while V, J and clone size come from that table. The sample contains roughly 2,500,000 clones, roughly 93% of which appear only once. This record belongs to a study of shared clonotypes between healthy human individuals. Study-level results: The expectation was that sequencing depth would affect clonotype sharing among donors.

The receptor comes from a man aged 18-30 years in good health. Some clones in this sample may be carry-over from other donors' samples. Source material: naive CD4+ T cells from PBMCs. Subset of the sample: CD45RA+ positively selected.

The CDR3 is CASSSDTEQYF. CDR3 nucleotides: TGTGCCAGCAGTTCGGACACCGAGCAGTACTTC. The chain combines TRBV28 with TRBJ2-7, with D tentatively TRBD1 (5 bases). Germline V gene data show CDR1 as MDHEN and CDR2 as SYDVKM. The V and J ends lost 4 bases and 6 bases respectively, with 7 bases between them. This CDR3 has 11 residues.